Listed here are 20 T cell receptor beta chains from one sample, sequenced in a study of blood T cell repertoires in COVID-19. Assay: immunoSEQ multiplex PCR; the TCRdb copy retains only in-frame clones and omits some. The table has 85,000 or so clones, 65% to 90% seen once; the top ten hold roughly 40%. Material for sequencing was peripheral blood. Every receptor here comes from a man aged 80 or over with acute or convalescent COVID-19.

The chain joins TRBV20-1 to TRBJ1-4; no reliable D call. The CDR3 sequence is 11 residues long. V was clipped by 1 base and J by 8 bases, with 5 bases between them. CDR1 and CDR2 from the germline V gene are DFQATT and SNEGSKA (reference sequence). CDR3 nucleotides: TGCAGTGCTAGAGGGGCGGAAAAACTGTTTTTT. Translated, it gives CSARGAEKLFF.

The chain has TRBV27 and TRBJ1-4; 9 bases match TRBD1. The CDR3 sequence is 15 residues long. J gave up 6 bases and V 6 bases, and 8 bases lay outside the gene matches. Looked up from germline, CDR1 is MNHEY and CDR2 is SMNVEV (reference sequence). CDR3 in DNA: TGTGCCAGCAGCGCTCCGGGACAGGGTCATGAAAAACTGTTTTTT. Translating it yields CASSAPGQGHEKLFF.

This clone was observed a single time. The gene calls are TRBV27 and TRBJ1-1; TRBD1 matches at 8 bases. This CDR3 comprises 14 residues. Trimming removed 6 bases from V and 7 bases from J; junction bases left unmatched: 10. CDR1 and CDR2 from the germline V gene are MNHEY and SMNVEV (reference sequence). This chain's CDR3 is CASSLRGQGVEAFF. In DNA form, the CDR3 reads TGTGCCAGCAGCTTACGTGGACAGGGCGTTGAAGCTTTCTTT.

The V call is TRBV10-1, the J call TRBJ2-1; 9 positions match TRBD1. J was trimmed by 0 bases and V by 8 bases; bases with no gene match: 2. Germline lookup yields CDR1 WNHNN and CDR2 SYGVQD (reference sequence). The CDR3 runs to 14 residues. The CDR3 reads CASSDRGSYNEQFF. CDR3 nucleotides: TGCGCCAGCTCGGACAGGGGCTCCTACAATGAGCAGTTCTTC.

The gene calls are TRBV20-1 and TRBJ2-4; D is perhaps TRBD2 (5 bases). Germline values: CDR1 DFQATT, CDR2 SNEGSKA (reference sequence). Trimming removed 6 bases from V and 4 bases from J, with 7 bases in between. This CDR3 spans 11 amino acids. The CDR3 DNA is TGCAGTGCCGGGATGAAAAACATTCAGTACTTC. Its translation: CSAGMKNIQYF.

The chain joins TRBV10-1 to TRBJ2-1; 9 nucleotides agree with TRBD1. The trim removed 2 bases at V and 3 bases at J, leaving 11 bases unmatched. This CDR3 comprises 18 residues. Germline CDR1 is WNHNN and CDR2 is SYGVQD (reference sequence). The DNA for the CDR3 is TGCGCCAGCAGTGAGGTCCCGGGACAGGGTAGGATCTACAATGAGCAGTTCTTC. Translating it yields CASSEVPGQGRIYNEQFF.

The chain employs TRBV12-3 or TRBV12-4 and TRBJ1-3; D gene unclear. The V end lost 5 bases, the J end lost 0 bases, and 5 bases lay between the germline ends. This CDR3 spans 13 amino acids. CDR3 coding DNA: TGTGCCAGCAGTGACTTCTCTGGAAACACCATATATTTT. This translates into CASSDFSGNTIYF.

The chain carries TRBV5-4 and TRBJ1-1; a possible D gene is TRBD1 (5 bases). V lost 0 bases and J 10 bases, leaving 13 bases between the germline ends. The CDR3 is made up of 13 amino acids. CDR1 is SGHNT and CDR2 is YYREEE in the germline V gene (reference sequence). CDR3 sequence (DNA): TGTGCCAGCAGCTTGGACAGGAGCAAGGGAGCTTTCTTT. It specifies CASSLDRSKGAFF.

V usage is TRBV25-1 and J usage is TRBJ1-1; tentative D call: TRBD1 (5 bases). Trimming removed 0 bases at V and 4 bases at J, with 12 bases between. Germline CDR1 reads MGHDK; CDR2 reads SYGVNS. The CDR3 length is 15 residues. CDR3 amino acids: CASSEYRGVGTEAFF. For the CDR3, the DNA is TGTGCCAGCAGTGAATACCGGGGGGTCGGCACTGAAGCTTTCTTT.

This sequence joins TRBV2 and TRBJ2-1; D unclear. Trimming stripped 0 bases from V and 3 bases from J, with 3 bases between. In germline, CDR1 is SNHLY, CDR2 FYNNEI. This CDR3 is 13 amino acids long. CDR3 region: CASSEAIYNEQFF. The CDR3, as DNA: TGTGCCAGCAGTGAAGCCATCTACAATGAGCAGTTCTTC.

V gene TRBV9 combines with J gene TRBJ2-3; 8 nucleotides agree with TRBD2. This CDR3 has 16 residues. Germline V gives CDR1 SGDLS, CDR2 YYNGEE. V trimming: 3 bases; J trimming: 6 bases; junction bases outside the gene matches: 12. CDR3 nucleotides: TGTGCCAGCAGCGCTTTCCCGGGGGGGTCGCAGGATACGCAGTATTTT. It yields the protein CASSAFPGGSQDTQYF.

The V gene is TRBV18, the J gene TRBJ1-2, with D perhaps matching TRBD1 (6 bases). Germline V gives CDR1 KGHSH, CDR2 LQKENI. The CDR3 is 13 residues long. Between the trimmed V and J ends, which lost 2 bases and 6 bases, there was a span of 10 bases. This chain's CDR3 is CASSPEQGNGYTF. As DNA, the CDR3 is TGTGCCAGCTCACCAGAACAGGGAAATGGCTACACCTTC.

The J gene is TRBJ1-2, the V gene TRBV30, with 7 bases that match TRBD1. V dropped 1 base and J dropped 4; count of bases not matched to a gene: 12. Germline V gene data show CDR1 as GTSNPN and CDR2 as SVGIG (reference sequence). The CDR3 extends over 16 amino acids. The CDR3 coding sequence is TGTGCCTGGAGTGCGACAGGGCAGAGGCTATCCTATGGCTACACCTTC. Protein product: CAWSATGQRLSYGYTF.

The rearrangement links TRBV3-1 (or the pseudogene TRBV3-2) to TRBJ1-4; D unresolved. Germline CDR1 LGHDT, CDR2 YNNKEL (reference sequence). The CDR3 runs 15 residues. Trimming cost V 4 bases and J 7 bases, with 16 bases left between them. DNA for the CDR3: TGTGCCAGCAGCCCGTCGACCCCCCGGAGTGAAAAACTGTTTTTT. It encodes CASSPSTPRSEKLFF.

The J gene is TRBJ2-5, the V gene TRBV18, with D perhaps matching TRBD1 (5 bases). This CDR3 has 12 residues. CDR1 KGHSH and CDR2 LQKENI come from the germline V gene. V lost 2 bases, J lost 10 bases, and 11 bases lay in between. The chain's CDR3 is CASSPGDSSQYF. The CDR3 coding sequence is TGTGCCAGCTCACCAGGCGACAGTAGCCAGTACTTC.

CDR3 in DNA: TGTGCCAGCAGTTTAACATTCTCCTACGAGCAGTACTTC. It encodes CASSLTFSYEQYF. V usage is TRBV12-3 or TRBV12-4 and J usage is TRBJ2-7; D is undetermined. The CDR3 contains 13 residues. Trimming stripped 2 bases from V and 0 bases from J, with 5 bases between.

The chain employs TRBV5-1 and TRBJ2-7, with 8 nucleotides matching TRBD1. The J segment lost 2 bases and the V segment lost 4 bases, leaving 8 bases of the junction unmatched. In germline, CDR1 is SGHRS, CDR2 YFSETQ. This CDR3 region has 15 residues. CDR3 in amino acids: CASSKTGGTTYEQYF. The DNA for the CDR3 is TGCGCCAGCAGCAAAACAGGGGGGACAACCTACGAGCAGTACTTC.

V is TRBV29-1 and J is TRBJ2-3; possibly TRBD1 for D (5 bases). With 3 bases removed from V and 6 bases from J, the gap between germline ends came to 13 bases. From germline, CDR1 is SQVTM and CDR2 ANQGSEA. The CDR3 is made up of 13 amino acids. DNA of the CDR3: TGCAGCGTTGACCCAAGGGGTGTCGATACGCAGTATTTT. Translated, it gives CSVDPRGVDTQYF.

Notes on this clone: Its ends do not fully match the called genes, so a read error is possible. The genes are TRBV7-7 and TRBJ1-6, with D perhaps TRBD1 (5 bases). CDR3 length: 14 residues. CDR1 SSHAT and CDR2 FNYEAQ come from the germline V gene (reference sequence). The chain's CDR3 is CASSQDGADSPLHF. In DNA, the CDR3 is TGTGCTAGCAGCCAGGATGGGGCGGATTCACCCCTCCACTTT.

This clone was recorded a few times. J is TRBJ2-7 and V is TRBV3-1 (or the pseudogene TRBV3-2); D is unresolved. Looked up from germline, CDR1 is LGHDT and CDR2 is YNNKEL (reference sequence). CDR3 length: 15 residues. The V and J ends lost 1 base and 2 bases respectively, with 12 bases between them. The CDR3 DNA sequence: TGTGCCAGCAGCCAAGGGGTGACTCCAACCTACGAGCAGTACTTC. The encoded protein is CASSQGVTPTYEQYF.